This T cell receptor (beta chain) is drawn from a study of blood T cells in healthy people across ages. Study-level background: Per two T cells, about one barcoded beta molecule was captured through template switching.

The authors ran a second PCR of 7 to 11 cycles using a sample-barcoded 5' primer and a J-beta primer mix. TCRdb re-called the 5' RACE reads through MiXCR, storing one row per CDR3 protein. The repertoire consists of around 1.5 million distinct CDR3 sequences, with approximately 42% occurring once and the leading ten covering 6.5% to 10%. Collection of roughly 9.6 milliliters of peripheral blood was performed for each donor. The sequenced sample consisted of blood. The clonotype was recovered from a young woman in good health.

CDR3 in amino acids: CSAKGTGANQPQHF. In DNA form, the CDR3 reads TGCAGTGCTAAAGGGACAGGCGCAAATCAGCCCCAGCATTTT. The V and J genes are TRBV20-1 and TRBJ1-5; 8 bases are shared with TRBD1. V lost 4 bases, J lost 4 bases, and 6 bases stayed unmatched. Germline V gene lookup returns CDR1 DFQATT and CDR2 SNEGSKA (reference sequence). This CDR3 is built from 14 residues.